This T cell receptor (beta chain) was obtained from a study of blood T cell repertoires in COVID-19. Study at large: Sites across the United States, Italy and Spain contributed samples from acute and convalescent COVID-19. PBMCs, B-cell-depleted T cells, or T cells provided the cDNA or gDNA that made up the material.

During active infection, Seattle patients enrolled and were then monitored through disease. Per the study methods: Nucleated cell counts were estimated from reference gene primer amplification. Produced via immunoSEQ multiplex PCR; TCRdb's table is partial and in-frame only. V and J calls and clone size are those listed in that table; D and trimming were worked out from the DNA. The data show under 95,000 clones, approximately 91% seen once. The material sequenced was peripheral blood. The TCR sequence derives from a man aged 50-59 years with COVID-19, enrolled during active disease.

CDR3 sequence (DNA): TGTGCCAGCAGTGAAGTAAGGACAGGGGGCGGCAATCAGCCCCAGCATTTT. As protein: CASSEVRTGGGNQPQHF. J is TRBJ1-5 and V is TRBV6-1, with 11 positions matching TRBD1. This CDR3 is built from 17 residues. The V and J ends lost 1 base and 2 bases, in that order; junction bases with no gene match: 4. The germline CDR1 and CDR2 sequences are MNHNS and SASEGT.